These 20 T cell receptor beta chains were all obtained from the same sample, sequenced in a study of blood T cell repertoires in COVID-19. Profiled with immunoSEQ multiplex PCR; TCRdb holds only in-frame clones, not every one. Counted here are more than 200,000 clones, 65% to 90% occurring once; the ten biggest clones make up roughly 1.4%. Sequencing was carried out using peripheral blood. The receptors stem from a woman aged 40 to 50 who had recovered from COVID-19.

DNA for the CDR3: TGTGCCAGCAGCCAAGGGACAGGGTACGGGATTGAAAAACTGTTTTTT. Translating it yields CASSQGTGYGIEKLFF. This chain joins TRBV11-2 and TRBJ1-4; TRBD1 matches at 9 bases. The CDR3 covers 16 residues. CDR1 and CDR2 from the germline V gene are SGHAT and FQNNGV. The ends lost 5 bases at V and 7 bases at J; junction bases unmatched: 11.

This rearrangement joins TRBV5-1 to TRBJ2-5, with D hard to call. CDR1 SGHRS and CDR2 YFSETQ come from the germline V gene. The V gene lost 4 bases and the J gene lost 1 base, with 8 bases spanning the gap. The CDR3 sequence is 13 residues long. The CDR3: CASSLGVQETQYF. CDR3 bases: TGCGCCAGCAGCCTTGGAGTCCAAGAGACCCAGTACTTC.

The CDR3 DNA reads as TGTGCCAGCAGTTCGGTCCGGACAGGGAGCTCCTACGAGCAGTACTTC. Translating it yields CASSSVRTGSSYEQYF. V gene TRBV6-2 or TRBV6-3 combines with J gene TRBJ2-7; 8 bases are a match to TRBD1. The CDR3 runs to 16 residues. V shed 4 bases, J shed 0 bases, and the junction held 8 bases outside the gene matches. Looked up from germline, CDR1 is MNHEY and CDR2 is SVGEGT.

CDR3 sequence reads: CASIARQSTDTQYF. The CDR3 DNA reads TGTGCCAGCATTGCGCGCCAAAGCACAGATACGCAGTATTTT. This chain links TRBV6-6 with TRBJ2-3; no clear D gene. V gave up 7 bases and J gave up 0 bases, with 11 bases separating them. The CDR3 has 14 amino acids. CDR1 is MNHNY, CDR2 SVGAGI, per germline (reference sequence).

This sequence joins TRBV7-2 and TRBJ1-1; 8 positions match TRBD1. Per germline, CDR1 SGHTA and CDR2 FQGNSA. The CDR3 has 14 residues. V lost 2 bases and J lost 4; bases outside the gene matches: 3. The CDR3: CASSLQGASTEAFF. The CDR3 DNA is TGTGCCAGCAGCTTACAGGGGGCGAGCACTGAAGCTTTCTTT.

The gene calls are TRBV24-1 and TRBJ2-5, with D possibly TRBD1 on 5 matching bases. Trimming pared 4 bases from V and 2 bases from J, leaving 13 bases between. Germline-derived CDR1 and CDR2 are KGHDR and SFDVKD. This CDR3 has 15 residues. The CDR3 region is CATSDPTGDQETQYF. CDR3 bases: TGTGCCACCAGTGACCCCACAGGAGATCAAGAGACCCAGTACTTC.

The chain couples TRBV5-1 to TRBJ2-5, with D possibly matching TRBD2 (6 bases). CDR3 length: 14 amino acids. V was shortened by 7 bases and J by 3 bases, with 16 bases between the two germline ends. CDR1 is SGHRS and CDR2 is YFSETQ in the germline V gene. CDR3 in DNA: TGCGCCAGCGCTCTTGCCGGAGGGGAAGAGACCCAGTACTTC. Translated: CASALAGGEETQYF. The full variable domain, in which reference TRBV5-1 and TRBJ2-5 provide the parts outside the CDR3, is KAGVTQTPRYLIKTRGQQVTLSCSPISGHRSVSWYQQTPGQGLQFLFEYFSETQRNKGNFPGRFSGRQFSNSRSEMNVSTLELGDSALYLCASALAGGEETQYFGPGTRLLVL.

V gene TRBV15 combines with J gene TRBJ2-3; 8 nucleotides agree with TRBD1. V was clipped by 2 bases and J by 6 bases; unmatched bases: 4. Per germline, CDR1 LNHNV and CDR2 YYDKDF (reference sequence). The length of the CDR3 is 14 residues. This chain's CDR3 is CATSRRQGLDTQYF. The CDR3 DNA reads TGTGCCACCAGCAGACGACAGGGGCTGGATACGCAGTATTTT.

This clone was observed once. This rearrangement joins TRBV5-1 to TRBJ2-1; 12 positions match TRBD2. After removal of 2 bases from V and 8 bases from J, the junction contained 5 bases not matched to a gene. The CDR3 extends over 15 amino acids. CDR1 is SGHRS and CDR2 is YFSETQ in the germline V gene. The CDR3 DNA sequence: TGCGCCAGCAGCTTCTCTAGCGGGGGGGCCGATGAGCAGTTCTTC. It translates to CASSFSSGGADEQFF.

The chain couples TRBV27 to TRBJ2-2, with 8 positions matching TRBD1. Looked up from germline, CDR1 is MNHEY and CDR2 is SMNVEV (reference sequence). The V and J ends lost 5 bases and 4 bases, in that order; junction bases with no gene match: 9. The CDR3 runs 16 residues. As DNA, the CDR3 is TGTGCCAGCAGTCCCGAGGACAGGGTGGGCACCGGGGAGCTGTTTTTT. It specifies CASSPEDRVGTGELFF.

V and J are TRBV5-1 and TRBJ1-1, with D possibly matching TRBD1 (5 bases). Germline V gene lookup returns CDR1 SGHRS and CDR2 YFSETQ. Deletions cut 4 bases from V and 5 bases from J, with 15 bases between. The CDR3 totals 14 residues. This CDR3 is CASSLGTRGTEAFF. The CDR3 DNA sequence: TGCGCCAGCAGCCTCGGGACTCGGGGGACTGAAGCTTTCTTT.

The chain is built from TRBV19 and TRBJ2-3; 10 nucleotides agree with TRBD1. From germline, CDR1 is LNHDA and CDR2 SQIVND (reference sequence). This CDR3 has 16 amino acids. Trimming took 5 bases from V and 8 from J; bases not matched to a gene: 13. DNA of the CDR3: TGTGCCAGTAGTCCGGGACAGGGGCCCGGTTTGGGTACGCAGTATTTT. Protein: CASSPGQGPGLGTQYF.

V usage is TRBV11-3 and J usage is TRBJ2-5; TRBD2 aligns across 11 bases. The CDR3 has 17 residues. J gave up 2 bases and V 2 bases, and 7 bases lay outside the gene matches. From germline, CDR1 is SGHNT and CDR2 YENEEA. The CDR3 region has the DNA TGTGCCAGCAGCTTATCTATCTCTAGCGGGGGGCAAGAGACCCAGTACTTC. Its protein is CASSLSISSGGQETQYF.

The chain carries TRBV28 and TRBJ1-1; unclear D gene. CDR1 is MDHEN, CDR2 SYDVKM, per germline. V lost 5 bases and J lost 2, with 3 bases in between. This CDR3 contains 11 residues. CDR3 DNA: TGTGCCAGCAGTACAAACACTGAAGCTTTCTTT. As protein: CASSTNTEAFF.

The chain couples TRBV6-2 or TRBV6-3 to TRBJ2-2; 10 bases map to TRBD1. CDR3 length: 17 residues. V lost 4 bases, J lost 5 bases, and 10 bases stayed unmatched. The V gene's germline CDR1 is MNHEY and CDR2 SVGEGT. The CDR3 nucleotides read TGTGCCAGCAGTTCGGACAGGGGGAACCGGTTAACCGGGGAGCTGTTTTTT. It codes for CASSSDRGNRLTGELFF.

This chain uses TRBV3-1 (or the pseudogene TRBV3-2) with TRBJ1-5; 10 bases are shared with TRBD1. There are 16 residues in the CDR3. Germline V gives CDR1 LGHDT, CDR2 YNNKEL (reference sequence). The V and J ends lost 1 base and 7 bases, in that order; junction bases with no gene match: 7. CDR3: CASSQGDRGYGQPQHF. The CDR3 coding sequence is TGTGCCAGCAGCCAAGGGGACAGGGGATATGGACAGCCCCAGCATTTT.

The V gene is TRBV19, the J gene TRBJ1-2, with TRBD1 identical over 7 bases. V shed 6 bases and J 0 bases; nucleotides not matched to a gene: 4. The CDR3 extends over 14 amino acids. Germline CDR1 and CDR2: LNHDA and SQIVND (reference sequence). The chain's CDR3 is CASRGQAANYGYTF. CDR3 DNA sequence: TGTGCCAGTAGAGGACAGGCGGCTAACTATGGCTACACCTTC.

The chain joins TRBV27 to TRBJ1-1; D unclear. Trimming took off 0 bases at V and 4 bases at J, with 9 bases between the two ends. CDR1 and CDR2 (germline): MNHEY, SMNVEV (reference sequence). This CDR3 is built from 14 residues. CDR3 amino acids: CASSLSPTGTEAFF. The CDR3 nucleotides read TGTGCCAGCAGTTTATCCCCCACGGGCACTGAAGCTTTCTTT.

The chain joins TRBV10-3 to TRBJ1-5; the match to TRBD1 covers 7 bases. With V trimmed by 0 bases and J by 5 bases, 10 bases remained unmatched. The CDR3 has 17 residues. Germline-derived CDR1 and CDR2 are ENHRY and SYGVKD. The CDR3 DNA sequence: TGTGCCATCAGTGAGTCTGGGGACAGAAGTATCGATCAGCCCCAGCATTTT. Translated: CAISESGDRSIDQPQHF.

The rearrangement uses TRBV7-2 and TRBJ1-2; tentative D call: TRBD1 (5 bases). Germline V gene data show CDR1 as SGHTA and CDR2 as FQGNSA. CDR3 length: 15 residues. The germline V and J ends were trimmed by 5 bases and 4 bases, with 17 bases remaining between them. The CDR3, as DNA: TGTGCCAGCAGCCGGGCCCTGACAGAATCCTATGGCTACACCTTC. The encoded protein is CASSRALTESYGYTF.